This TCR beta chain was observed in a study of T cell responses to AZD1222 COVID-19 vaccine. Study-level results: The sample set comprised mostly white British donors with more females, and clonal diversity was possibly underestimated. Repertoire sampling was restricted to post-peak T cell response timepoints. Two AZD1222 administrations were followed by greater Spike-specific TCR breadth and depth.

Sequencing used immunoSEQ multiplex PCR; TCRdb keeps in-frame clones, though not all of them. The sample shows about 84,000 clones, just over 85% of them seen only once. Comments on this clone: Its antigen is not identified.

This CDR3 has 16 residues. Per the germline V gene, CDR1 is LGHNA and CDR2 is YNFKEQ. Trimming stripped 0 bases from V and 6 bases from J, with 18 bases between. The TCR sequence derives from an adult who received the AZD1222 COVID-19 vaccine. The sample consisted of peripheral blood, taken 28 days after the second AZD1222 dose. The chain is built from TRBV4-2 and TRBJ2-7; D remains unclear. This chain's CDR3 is CASSQDLSQVTVEQYF. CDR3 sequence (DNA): TGTGCCAGCAGCCAAGATCTGTCTCAGGTCACGGTCGAGCAGTACTTC.